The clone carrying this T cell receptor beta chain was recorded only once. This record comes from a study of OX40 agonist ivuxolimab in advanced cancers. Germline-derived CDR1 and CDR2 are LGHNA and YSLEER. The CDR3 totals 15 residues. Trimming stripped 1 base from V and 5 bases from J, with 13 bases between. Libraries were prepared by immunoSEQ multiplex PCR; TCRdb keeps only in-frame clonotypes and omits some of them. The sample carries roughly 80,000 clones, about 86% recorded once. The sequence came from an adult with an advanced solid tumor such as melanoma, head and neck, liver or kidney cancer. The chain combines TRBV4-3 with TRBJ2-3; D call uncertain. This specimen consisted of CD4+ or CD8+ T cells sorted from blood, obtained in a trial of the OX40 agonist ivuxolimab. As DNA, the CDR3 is TGCGCCAGCAGCCAAGGTGCGAGACATCAAGATACGCAGTATTTT. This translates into CASSQGARHQDTQYF.